These T cell receptor beta chains were read from a single sample in a study of shared clonotypes between healthy human individuals. Assay used: immunoSEQ multiplex PCR; TCRdb lists only in-frame clones, some missing. The sample includes some 690,000 clones, 90% of them seen just once. Material: memory CD8+ T cells from PBMCs. Receptors were obtained from a man younger than 35 in good health. Some clones in this sample may be carry-over from other donors' samples. The CDR3 runs from the conserved cysteine through the conserved F or W. A D gene is named only where the DNA matches it firmly. Only part of the rows carry a size: once, few, many, or a class if the clone is expanded.

j_gene | abundance | d_gene | v_gene | CDR3nt | CDR3aa
TRBJ1-2 | . | . | TRBV25-1 | TGTGCCAGCAGTCTGGAGGGCAACTATGGCTACACCTTC | CASSLEGNYGYTF
TRBJ2-7 | . | . | TRBV28 | TGTGCCAGCCAGCTGAGGGGCCAAACCTACGAGCAGTACTTC | CASQLRGQTYEQYF
TRBJ2-1 | . | TRBD2 | TRBV19 | TGTGCCAGTAGTTTTAGCGGGAACTCCTACAATGAGCAGTTCTTC | CASSFSGNSYNEQFF
TRBJ1-4 | . | TRBD1 | TRBV14 | TGTGCCAGCAGCCGGGACAGGGGCAGGGAAAAACTGTTTTTT | CASSRDRGREKLFF
TRBJ2-1 | . | TRBD2 | TRBV19 | TGTGCCAGTAGTATTCTCCAGGGACTAGCGGCCTACAATGAGCAGTTCTTC | CASSILQGLAAYNEQFF
TRBJ2-1 | . | . | TRBV11-3 | TGTGCCAGCAGCCCCAGGGGAGCCCTCGGGGCCCCCAATGAGCAGTTCTTC | CASSPRGALGAPNEQFF
TRBJ2-2 | once | . | TRBV11-3 | TGTGCCAGCAGCTTTGAACCAGTCCTAGGCCTCGGTTTTAGCACCGGGGAGCTGTTTTTT | CASSFEPVLGLGFSTGELFF
TRBJ2-1 | . | . | TRBV6-5 | TGTGCCAGCAGTTACTTGCACACCGGGCCAAATGAGCAGTTCTTC | CASSYLHTGPNEQFF
TRBJ1-1 | . | . | TRBV9 | TGTGCCAGCAGCGTAGTAGATGGGAACACTGAAGCTTTCTTT | CASSVVDGNTEAFF
TRBJ2-5 | . | TRBD2 | TRBV14 | TGTGCCAGCAGCCAAGATTTCCGGACTAGCGGATGGGAGACCCAGTACTTC | CASSQDFRTSGWETQYF
TRBJ1-1 | few | . | TRBV9 | TGTGCCAGCAGCGTAGACGGGAACACTGAAGCTTTCTTT | CASSVDGNTEAFF
TRBJ2-7 | . | . | TRBV11-2 | TGTGCCAGCAGCTCCCCCGGAGGGCCCTACGAGCAGTACTTC | CASSSPGGPYEQYF
TRBJ2-2 | . | . | TRBV6-1 | TGTGCCAGCAGTGTAAGAACAGGGCGAAGGACCGGGGAGCTGTTTTTT | CASSVRTGRRTGELFF